These 16 T cell receptor beta chains came from one sample sequenced in a study of T-cell memory formation after mild COVID-19. From the 5' RACE reads, TCRdb called clonotypes with MiXCR, one entry per CDR3 protein. The sample has roughly 610,000 distinct CDR3 sequences; roughly a sixth are singletons. What was sequenced was PBMCs or a T cell subset sorted from them (not recorded which). These receptors were collected from an adult woman who had mild COVID-19 (a few samples of this study predate the infection). Cell type and time point are not known.

The chain uses TRBV29-1 and TRBJ2-7; D gene unclear. V gave up 1 base and J gave up 2 bases, with 9 bases separating them. The CDR3 covers 13 residues. Germline CDR1 reads SQVTM; CDR2 reads ANQGSEA. The CDR3 sequence is CSVEVPQPYEQYF. The CDR3 DNA sequence: TGCAGCGTTGAAGTGCCTCAACCCTACGAGCAGTACTTC.

In its sample, this clonotype was seen a few times. J is TRBJ1-6 and V is TRBV4-3; tentatively, D is TRBD1 (5 bases). The CDR3 has 18 residues. Germline V gene lookup returns CDR1 LGHNA and CDR2 YSLEER. V lost 0 bases and J 7 bases, leaving 19 bases between the germline ends. CDR3 residues: CASSQDGGELSVNSPLHF. CDR3 bases: TGCGCCAGCAGCCAAGATGGAGGGGAGTTAAGTGTAAATTCACCCCTCCACTTT.

In its sample, this clonotype was seen a few times. The chain carries TRBV29-1 and TRBJ1-2, with D unclear. Deletions cut 3 bases from V and 2 bases from J, with 1 base between. The CDR3 loop spans 10 amino acids. Germline assignment: CDR1 SQVTM and CDR2 ANQGSEA. CDR3 in amino acids: CSVENYGYTF. The CDR3 region has the DNA TGCAGCGTTGAGAACTATGGCTACACCTTC.

This clonotype has only a few counts. V is TRBV7-9 and J is TRBJ2-1; 7 nucleotides align to TRBD2. V shed 2 bases and J 7 bases; nucleotides not matched to a gene: 14. The germline CDR1 and CDR2 sequences are SEHNR and FQNEAQ (reference sequence). The CDR3 loop spans 17 amino acids. CDR3 loop: CASSLWDFGGAGNEQFF. The CDR3 DNA reads as TGTGCCAGCAGCTTATGGGATTTCGGGGGAGCGGGAAATGAGCAGTTCTTC.

The rearrangement joins TRBV27 to TRBJ2-7; D perhaps matches TRBD1 (8 bases). The V end lost 5 bases, the J end lost 5 bases, and 19 bases lay between the germline ends. Germline CDR1 is MNHEY and CDR2 is SMNVEV (reference sequence). The CDR3 has 15 amino acids. The CDR3: CASSKQGGFRDEQYF. CDR3 nucleotide sequence: TGTGCCAGCAGTAAACAGGGGGGGTTTCGGGACGAGCAGTACTTC.

This chain connects TRBV12-3 or TRBV12-4 to TRBJ2-7; 7 nucleotides match TRBD1. The CDR3 covers 12 residues. The ends lost 8 bases at V and 2 bases at J; junction bases unmatched: 3. The CDR3: CASQGQAYEQYF. CDR3 coding DNA: TGTGCCAGCCAAGGACAGGCCTACGAGCAGTACTTC.

The CDR3 bases are TGTGCCAGCAGTTTACAGACTACCGGGACAGAAGCTTTCTTT. This translates into CASSLQTTGTEAFF. The chain combines TRBV12-3 or TRBV12-4 with TRBJ1-1, with D possibly matching TRBD1 (6 bases). V lost 2 bases and J 8 bases, leaving 15 bases between the germline ends. CDR3 length equals 14 residues.

This clonotype was counted only a few times. The chain combines TRBV24-1 with TRBJ2-1; no definite D call. V shed 5 bases and J shed 4 bases, with 20 bases lying between them. Germline CDR1 KGHDR, CDR2 SFDVKD. The CDR3 consists of 17 residues. In DNA, the CDR3 is TGTGCCACCAGTGGCCTTAATCCAGAGAGAGGTTACAATGAGCAGTTCTTC. As protein: CATSGLNPERGYNEQFF.

V and J are TRBV6-1 and TRBJ2-7; tentatively, D is TRBD1 (7 bases). V was clipped by 8 bases and J by 1 base, with 18 bases between them. CDR1 MNHNS and CDR2 SASEGT come from the germline V gene. The CDR3 runs 15 residues. The CDR3 loop is CASGRGTDSSYEQYF. The DNA of the CDR3 is TGTGCCAGCGGGCGCGGGACAGATTCTTCCTACGAGCAGTACTTC.

This clonotype turned up a few times. J is TRBJ1-5 and V is TRBV3-1; no clear D gene. V gave up 2 bases and J gave up 3 bases, with 14 bases separating them. CDR3 length: 16 residues. Per the germline V gene, CDR1 is LGHDT and CDR2 is YNNKEL (reference sequence). CDR3 in amino acids: CASSQSYGSVNQPQHF. CDR3 nucleotides: TGTGCCAGCAGCCAATCATACGGCTCCGTCAATCAGCCCCAGCATTTT.

This clonotype was seen at least ten times. The chain links TRBV4-3 to TRBJ2-3; possible D gene TRBD2, 6 bases. The CDR3 contains 16 residues. V was cut by 1 base and J by 2 bases, with 13 bases left in between. The V gene's germline CDR1 is LGHNA and CDR2 YSLEER. CDR3: CASSQARAGLTDTQYF. Here the CDR3 DNA reads TGCGCCAGCAGCCAAGCCAGGGCGGGACTCACAGATACGCAGTATTTT.

The V and J genes are TRBV4-1 and TRBJ2-7; 8 bases are shared with TRBD2. The CDR3 contains 13 residues. V gave up 4 bases and J gave up 5 bases; unmatched junction bases: 4. From germline, CDR1 is MGHRA and CDR2 YSYEKL. Here the CDR3 DNA reads TGCGCCAGCAGCCTCCGGGAGGGCAACGAGCAGTACTTC. It is translated as CASSLREGNEQYF.

The sample holds a few counts of this clonotype. The chain joins TRBV7-2 to TRBJ2-5; 9 nucleotides align to TRBD1. The J segment lost 5 bases and the V segment lost 4 bases, leaving 8 bases of the junction unmatched. This CDR3 is 15 amino acids long. Germline-derived CDR1 and CDR2 are SGHTA and FQGNSA. CDR3 nucleotide sequence: TGTGCCAGCAGCTCCAGACAGGGGGGATATGAGACCCAGTACTTC. Translated: CASSSRQGGYETQYF. Based on the CDR3 plus reference TRBV7-2 and TRBJ2-5, the full variable domain is GAGVSQSPSNKVTEKGKDVELRCDPISGHTALYWYRQSLGQGLEFLIYFQGNSAPDKSGLPSDRFSAERTGGSVSTLTIQRTQQEDSAVYLCASSSRQGGYETQYFGPGTRLLVL.

The gene calls are TRBV5-6 and TRBJ2-3; tentatively, D is TRBD2 (5 bases). Germline V gene lookup returns CDR1 SGHDT and CDR2 YYEEEE. The CDR3 contains 12 residues. Trimming shortened V by 7 bases and J by 4 bases, and 10 bases separated the two germline ends. DNA of the CDR3: TGTGCCAGCTTCGGGGAGTCAGATACGCAGTATTTT. Translating gives CASFGESDTQYF.

The chain has TRBV3-1 and TRBJ1-3; D might be TRBD1 (5 bases). The V gene lost 2 bases and the J gene lost 4 bases, with 12 bases spanning the gap. The CDR3 is 15 amino acids. The germline CDR1 and CDR2 sequences are LGHDT and YNNKEL (reference sequence). The CDR3 protein is CASSQLMGRGNTIYF. The CDR3 region has the DNA TGTGCCAGCAGCCAACTCATGGGGCGCGGAAACACCATATATTTT.

This chain joins TRBV7-9 and TRBJ2-1; 13 nucleotides align to TRBD2. The CDR3 is 18 residues long. V was pared by 5 bases and J by 0 bases, with 7 bases of the junction left unmatched. In germline, CDR1 is SEHNR, CDR2 FQNEAQ (reference sequence). The CDR3 nucleotides are TGTGCCAGCAGCCGCACTAGCGGGGGGGCCAGCTCCTACAATGAGCAGTTCTTC. It encodes CASSRTSGGASSYNEQFF.